One and the same sample provided the 25 T cell receptor beta chains below, sequenced in a study of blood T cell repertoires in COVID-19. The method was immunoSEQ multiplex PCR; TCRdb's version includes in-frame clones alone and lacks a portion of them. The top ten clones hold 9.5% to 12% of a sample with about 270,000 clones, around 85% of them seen once. Material: peripheral blood. Every receptor here comes from a woman aged 65 to 85 with acute or convalescent COVID-19.

The chain joins TRBV19 to TRBJ2-7; TRBD1 matches at 10 bases. The CDR3 is 13 residues long. With V trimmed by 4 bases and J by 4 bases, 1 base remained unmatched. Germline CDR1 LNHDA, CDR2 SQIVND (reference sequence). CDR3 in DNA: TGTGCCAGTAGTAGGGACAGGGGTTACGAGCAGTACTTC. This codes for CASSRDRGYEQYF.

This clone showed up just once. The rearrangement links TRBV4-1 to TRBJ2-1, with D hard to call. The length of the CDR3 is 16 residues. Germline V CDR1 and CDR2: MGHRA, YSYEKL. V was shortened by 1 base and J by 0 bases, with 10 bases between the two germline ends. The CDR3 bases are TGCGCCAGCAGCCAAGGTTCCGTCAGCTCCTACAATGAGCAGTTCTTC. This codes for CASSQGSVSSYNEQFF.

This rearrangement joins TRBV20-1 to TRBJ1-6; D is possibly TRBD1 (6 bases). Germline CDR1 and CDR2: DFQATT and SNEGSKA (reference sequence). Deletions cut 3 bases from V and 10 bases from J, with 13 bases between. CDR3 length: 13 residues. CDR3 in amino acids: CSASQGSGSPLHF. CDR3 DNA sequence: TGCAGTGCTAGTCAGGGGAGTGGATCACCCCTCCACTTT.

The J gene is TRBJ1-1, the V gene TRBV27; 8 bases align to TRBD1. The CDR3 spans 13 residues. Germline V lookup: CDR1 MNHEY, CDR2 SMNVEV (reference sequence). With 7 bases clipped from V and 3 bases from J, the junction kept 4 bases outside the gene matches. This chain's CDR3 is CASIRQGYTEAFF. The DNA of the CDR3 is TGTGCCAGCATTAGACAGGGGTACACTGAAGCTTTCTTT.

This clone has a count of ten or more. This chain connects TRBV5-1 to TRBJ1-4; D is possibly TRBD1 (5 bases). CDR1 and CDR2 (germline): SGHRS, YFSETQ. CDR3 length equals 16 residues. Trimming took off 0 bases at V and 2 bases at J, with 11 bases between the two ends. The CDR3 DNA reads TGCGCCAGCAGCTTGGCCCCGGGGGTCACTAATGAAAAACTGTTTTTT. Translated, it gives CASSLAPGVTNEKLFF.

V and J are TRBV3-1 (or the pseudogene TRBV3-2) and TRBJ2-7, with 9 bases matching TRBD2. V lost 8 bases and J lost 7; bases outside the gene matches: 9. This CDR3 region has 13 residues. The germline CDR1 and CDR2 sequences are LGHDT and YNNKEL (reference sequence). The CDR3 DNA is TGTGCCAGCTCCCTCGCGGGGGGGGAAGAGCAGTACTTC. Protein sequence: CASSLAGGEEQYF.

The V call is TRBV5-1, the J call TRBJ2-2; TRBD1 matches at 9 bases. Germline V gives CDR1 SGHRS, CDR2 YFSETQ. V gave up 3 bases and J gave up 6 bases; unmatched junction bases: 6. The CDR3 consists of 15 residues. The CDR3 loop reads CASSWGQGSAGELFF. The DNA for the CDR3 is TGCGCCAGCAGCTGGGGACAGGGTAGCGCCGGGGAGCTGTTTTTT.

The chain is built from TRBV23-1 and TRBJ2-1; 7 bases map to TRBD2. TRBV23-1 is flagged as an ORF with uncertain function. J gave up 0 bases and V 6 bases, and 11 bases lay outside the gene matches. The CDR3 totals 17 residues. The CDR3 region has the DNA TGCGCCAGCAGGCCCCCCGGGAGGACACACTCCTACAATGAGCAGTTCTTC. This sequence encodes CASRPPGRTHSYNEQFF.

This chain links TRBV5-5 with TRBJ2-1, with D tentatively TRBD1 (5 bases). The V gene lost 0 bases and the J gene lost 6 bases, with 13 bases spanning the gap. Germline CDR1 reads SGHKS; CDR2 reads YYEKEE (reference sequence). The CDR3 runs to 15 residues. This CDR3 is CASSLGQGVSNEQFF. The CDR3 DNA follows: TGTGCCAGCAGCTTGGGGCAGGGTGTGTCCAATGAGCAGTTCTTC.

This clone was observed a handful of times. The chain is built from TRBV6-5 and TRBJ1-2, with D perhaps TRBD1 (5 bases). V dropped 5 bases and J dropped 2 bases, with 15 bases sitting between them. Germline V gives CDR1 MNHEY, CDR2 SVGAGI. This CDR3 has 15 amino acids. The CDR3 sequence: CASSRGGTGNYGYTF. The CDR3 coding sequence is TGTGCCAGCAGTCGGGGGGGTACTGGAAACTATGGCTACACCTTC.

The V gene is TRBV6-5, the J gene TRBJ2-5; possible D gene TRBD2, 6 bases. Germline V gene lookup returns CDR1 MNHEY and CDR2 SVGAGI. Trimming took off 9 bases at V and 5 bases at J, with 16 bases between the two ends. The CDR3 totals 13 residues. CDR3 sequence: CASRRGARETQYF. The CDR3 coding sequence is TGTGCCAGTCGGCGGGGCGCCCGGGAGACCCAGTACTTC.

This sequence joins TRBV6-5 and TRBJ1-2; TRBD1 matches at 9 bases. Per the germline V gene, CDR1 is MNHEY and CDR2 is SVGAGI. With V trimmed by 0 bases and J by 4 bases, 3 bases remained unmatched. CDR3 length equals 15 residues. The CDR3 DNA sequence: TGTGCCAGCAGTTACTCGACAGGGGGTAGCTATGGCTACACCTTC. Translating it yields CASSYSTGGSYGYTF.

This clone occurred a few times. The J gene is TRBJ2-2, the V gene TRBV5-1; the D gene is possibly TRBD1 (6 bases). The CDR3 runs 15 residues. Per the germline V gene, CDR1 is SGHRS and CDR2 is YFSETQ. The germline V and J ends were trimmed by 4 bases and 2 bases, with 12 bases remaining between them. CDR3 region: CASSARGLNTGELFF. DNA for the CDR3: TGCGCCAGCAGCGCCAGGGGTTTAAACACCGGGGAGCTGTTTTTT.

The rearrangement links TRBV5-1 to TRBJ1-2, with 7 bases fitting TRBD1. The CDR3 has 14 amino acids. Unmatched junction bases numbered 4, after V lost 5 bases and J lost 0 bases. Germline loops: CDR1 SGHRS, CDR2 YFSETQ. CDR3 loop: CASRQGLSNYGYTF. Here the CDR3 DNA reads TGCGCCAGCAGACAGGGGCTGTCTAACTATGGCTACACCTTC.

V usage is TRBV5-5 and J usage is TRBJ1-5, with D possibly TRBD1 on 5 matching bases. V dropped 0 bases and J dropped 7 bases, with 17 bases sitting between them. The CDR3 runs 16 residues. CDR1 SGHKS and CDR2 YYEKEE come from the germline V gene (reference sequence). The CDR3 region has the DNA TGTGCCAGCAGCTTGGTTACCCCCCAGGGAAGACAGCCCCAGCATTTT. Protein: CASSLVTPQGRQPQHF.

The chain carries TRBV5-1 and TRBJ2-3, with 10 bases fitting TRBD2. The germline V gene has CDR1 SGHRS and CDR2 YFSETQ. The length of the CDR3 is 16 residues. The trim removed 4 bases at V and 3 bases at J, leaving 8 bases unmatched. CDR3 sequence (DNA): TGCGCCAGCAGCGTTATGCCTAGCGGGGGTACAGATACGCAGTATTTT. The encoded protein is CASSVMPSGGTDTQYF.

This clone has just a few counts. The chain joins TRBV6-5 to TRBJ2-2, with D uncertain. The germline V and J ends were trimmed by 6 bases and 7 bases, with 12 bases remaining between them. Germline V lookup: CDR1 MNHEY, CDR2 SVGAGI. The CDR3 runs to 13 residues. The CDR3 nucleotides read TGTGCCAGCAGGCGAGCTGTCGTCGGGGAGCTGTTTTTT. Its protein is CASRRAVVGELFF.

The chain joins TRBV24-1 to TRBJ1-2; no clear D. This CDR3 is 13 amino acids long. Germline CDR1 KGHDR, CDR2 SFDVKD. V lost 4 bases, J lost 4 bases, and 9 bases lay in between. Here the CDR3 DNA reads TGTGCCACCAGTGAGAGGCAGACCTATGGCTACACCTTC. As protein: CATSERQTYGYTF.

The chain combines TRBV29-1 with TRBJ2-2; the match to TRBD2 covers 9 bases. The V gene's germline CDR1 is SQVTM and CDR2 ANQGSEA. This CDR3 comprises 14 residues. V dropped 6 bases and J dropped 4; count of bases not matched to a gene: 6. The CDR3 sequence: CSVVGSGGTGELFF. In nucleotides, the CDR3 is TGCAGCGTGGTCGGTAGCGGGGGCACCGGGGAGCTGTTTTTT.

The CDR3 spells CASSSLGAEAFF. The CDR3 bases are TGTGCCAGCAGCTCTCTCGGGGCTGAAGCTTTCTTT. This chain links TRBV5-4 with TRBJ1-1; D gene unclear. The CDR3 has 12 amino acids. The V gene lost 3 bases and the J gene lost 6 bases, with 9 bases spanning the gap. The germline gives CDR1 SGHNT, CDR2 YYREEE (reference sequence). Using reference TRBV5-4 and TRBJ1-1 for the parts outside the CDR3, the full variable domain is ETGVTQSPTHLIKTRGQQVTLRCSSQSGHNTVSWYQQALGQGPQFIFQYYREEENGRGNFPPRFSGLQFPNYSSELNVNALELDDSALYLCASSSLGAEAFFGQGTRLTVV.

The J gene is TRBJ1-5, the V gene TRBV28; tentatively, D is TRBD1 (6 bases). The CDR3 has 13 amino acids. V lost 2 bases, J lost 5 bases, and 7 bases lay in between. Germline V gene data show CDR1 as MDHEN and CDR2 as SYDVKM. For the CDR3, the DNA is TGTGCCAGCAGTTTAGGACAGTATCAGCCCCAGCATTTT. Its translation is CASSLGQYQPQHF.

The chain combines TRBV5-6 with TRBJ1-6; 9 bases line up with TRBD1. Germline CDR1 and CDR2: SGHDT and YYEEEE. The V segment lost 3 bases and the J segment 11 bases; nucleotides outside the gene matches: 3. The CDR3 is 13 residues long. CDR3 in amino acids: CASSWTGETPLHF. CDR3 DNA sequence: TGTGCCAGCAGCTGGACAGGGGAGACACCCCTCCACTTT.

This chain uses TRBV2 with TRBJ1-1; TRBD1 is a possible D gene (6 bases). Trimming removed 6 bases from V and 1 base from J, with 21 bases in between. The CDR3 spans 17 residues. Germline CDR1 SNHLY, CDR2 FYNNEI. The CDR3 nucleotides read TGTGCCAGCAGAGGGGGGGGCAGGGAATTTAGGAACACTGAAGCTTTCTTT. Protein: CASRGGGREFRNTEAFF.

The rearrangement uses TRBV2 and TRBJ2-5; no reliable D call. Trimming pared 7 bases from V and 2 bases from J, leaving 8 bases between. The V gene's germline CDR1 is SNHLY and CDR2 FYNNEI. The CDR3 extends over 12 amino acids. CDR3: CASKYTQETQYF. In DNA, the CDR3 is TGTGCCAGCAAGTATACTCAAGAGACCCAGTACTTC.

This clone was found once. The V call is TRBV2, the J call TRBJ2-3, with a tentative D call TRBD1 (6 bases). CDR3 size: 21 residues. V lost 2 bases to trimming and J lost 2 bases, with 29 bases between them. In germline, CDR1 is SNHLY, CDR2 FYNNEI. The CDR3 region has the DNA TGTGCCAGCAGTGAAAAGGGGGATGAAGGTGGTCAGACAGGTTCCACAGATACGCAGTATTTT. Encoded protein: CASSEKGDEGGQTGSTDTQYF.